Listed here is a single T cell receptor (beta chain). Its matching antigen is unknown. This CDR3 spans 14 amino acids. Germline lookup yields CDR1 ENHRY and CDR2 SYGVKD. V shed 2 bases and J shed 3 bases, with 10 bases lying between them. The sample belongs to a study of blood T cells in healthy people across ages. Findings of the study overall: One million T cells yielded diversity estimates that were considered underestimates. A greater number of naive CD4+ cells and higher diversity distinguished long-lived donors from aged donors.

The use of a sample-barcoded 5' primer and a J-beta primer mix characterized a second PCR of roughly 7 to 11 cycles. Sequencing yielded, for each sample, at least 2.5 million paired-end reads carrying CDR3. One entry per CDR3 protein, called by TCRdb with MiXCR from the 5' RACE reads. The repertoire holds just under 900,000 distinct CDR3 sequences, around 30% seen once, with 15% to 20% in the top ten. Per sample, extraction of total RNA gave at least 5.5 micrograms in every case. V gene TRBV10-3 combines with J gene TRBJ2-5; tentative D call: TRBD1 (6 bases). The sequenced sample consisted of blood. This sequence originates from a woman of 80 years or more in good health. The CDR3 is CAISESRGKETQYF. CDR3 in DNA: TGTGCCATCAGTGAGAGCAGGGGCAAAGAGACCCAGTACTTC.